The entry that follows covers one T cell receptor (beta chain) sequence. The antigen is unknown. Only in-frame clones appear in the TCRdb table, and some are missing; sequencing was by immunoSEQ multiplex PCR. Of around 91,000 clones in the sample, about nine tenths were seen once. The sample is drawn from a study of T cells in localized non-small cell lung cancer. The germline V gene has CDR1 SQVTM and CDR2 ANQGSEA. The CDR3 sequence is 11 residues long. V shed 4 bases and J 13 bases; nucleotides not matched to a gene: 8. Overall study results and limits: Uninvolved adjacent lung showed higher T cell clonality than tumor. Because sequencing included only one region (of the tumor), heterogeneity remains possible.

The V gene is TRBV29-1, the J gene TRBJ1-2, with TRBD1 identical over 8 bases. The starting material was peripheral blood, obtained before any cancer treatment. The sequence was collected from a man aged 35 to 69 with stage I squamous cell lung carcinoma. CDR3 in amino acids: CSVGGGQGGTF. The CDR3 DNA follows: TGCAGCGTTGGGGGAGGACAGGGTGGCACCTTC. The variable domain in full, completed from reference TRBV29-1 and TRBJ1-2, reads SAVISQKPSRDICQRGTSLTIQCQVDSQVTMMFWYRQQPGQSLTLIATANQGSEATYESGFVIDKFPISRPNLTFSTLTVSNMSPEDSSIYLCSVGGGQGGTFGSGTRLTVV.